This T cell receptor beta chain stems from a study of blood T cells in healthy people across ages (dated by TCRdb to between 2014 and 2017). Study-level background: Template switching captured roughly one uniquely barcoded TCR beta cDNA molecule per two T cells in model experiments. Donors of different ages were randomly distributed across sequencing lanes to avoid experimental bias. The donors were divided into four age groups: young (average around 15 years), middle-aged (about 40), aged (about 62) and long-lived (roughly 88). The study analyzed two additional independent replicas of 1 million unique cDNA reads from the same blood draw for two donors, one aged 18 to 30 and one aged 80 or older. The study measured age-related changes in TCR beta repertoire diversity using deep sequencing normalized with unique cDNA molecular identifiers. What the work shows at the level of the full study, not this receptor alone: Because profiling used bulk unsorted PBMCs, naive and antigen-experienced compartments could not be compared conclusively. Estimates of total diversity based on one million sequenced T cells were regarded as lower bounds and as underestimates. Observed TCR beta diversity correlated strongly with the percentage of naive T cells measured by flow cytometry. Donor CMV infection status was unknown, potentially confounding age-related changes in expanded clonotypes. Compared with the aged group, the long-lived group had more naive CD4+ T cells, fewer expanded clones and increased TCR diversity, a pattern suggesting age selection. Observed TCR beta diversity per million T cells fell roughly linearly with age, and a significant reduction was already apparent by age around 40.

The V end loses 4 bases and the J end loses 15 bases, and a stretch of 13 bases separates them. The germline V gene (reference sequence) provides CDR1 SEHNR and CDR2 FQNEAQ. The CDR3 covers 11 residues, taking in both the cysteine and the phenylalanine. The sequence is cut down to CDR3 DNA, 33 bases in frame from base 1. Donors were 39 systemically healthy Caucasian individuals from Russia aged 6 to 90 years. Each donor gave approximately 9.3 milliliters of peripheral blood, collected into EDTA-treated Vacutainer tubes. Ficoll-Paque density-gradient centrifugation was used to isolate PBMCs, with at least 7 million per sample. Trizol reagent was used to extract total RNA from the PBMCs, yielding at least 5.5 micrograms per sample. For every donor, an aliquot of PBMCs went through flow cytometry to measure the percentages of naive CD45RAhigh/CD27high T cells. In regard to this clonotype: The antigen it binds to is not known. Per-base qualities were not stored, and no clone one base away is much larger.

The library was made by 5' RACE. These reads were obtained on an Illumina HiSeq 2500. A second PCR of about 7 to 12 cycles was performed with a sample-barcoded 5' primer and a J-beta primer mix. A unique molecular identifier was introduced onto each TCR beta cDNA molecule by a template-switch 5' adaptor carrying 12 random nucleotides. Each sample yielded at least 2.5 million CDR3-containing paired-end reads. First-strand cDNA synthesis was performed from all RNA using the Mint cDNA synthesis kit, with priming by a TRBC-specific oligonucleotide. Following uracil-DNA glycosylase treatment, all cDNA underwent a first 18-cycle PCR with the universal primers M1SS and BC2_uni_R. The paper's processing steps were these. For normalization, 1 million high-quality reads were randomly selected from each sample, with every read carrying a distinct molecular identifier. Instead of being binned into consensus sequences, reads that shared molecular identifiers were thrown out. CDR3 identification, clonotype clustering and error correction used MiTCR with a Q25 quality threshold and the strictest error-elimination algorithm. A nonparametric unseen species model with Euler transformation was used to estimate lower-bound total TCR beta diversity. The public reads were quality trimmed at Q25 with fastp and then assembled into clones with MiXCR by TCRdb, keeping productive beta chains. Identical CDR3 protein sequences are pooled into one entry, listed with their most common genes and DNA. Here the V and J calls rest on TCRdb's processing, not on the authors' analysis. This sample holds 780,000 or so distinct CDR3 sequences; around three fifths were observed only once. In total, the top ten clones hold approximately 24% of the sample.

The chain joins TRBV7-9 to TRBJ2-4, with a tentative D gene TRBD2 over 5 matching bases. The sequence was collected from a man aged 40-49 years in good health. The sequenced sample was blood. The CDR3 is CASSSGEAGYF. The nucleotides read TGTGCCAGCAGCTCCGGTGAGGCGGGGTACTTC. Reference TRBV7-9 and TRBJ2-4 genes cover what lies past the CDR3, so the full variable domain is DTGVSQNPRHKITKRGQNVTFRCDPISEHNRLYWYRQTLGQGPEFLTYFQNEAQLEKSRLLSDRFSAERPKGSFSTLEIQRTEQGDSAMYLCASSSGEAGYFGAGTRLSVL.